The 28 T cell receptor beta chains below all came from one sample that was sequenced in a study of blood T cell repertoires in COVID-19. Libraries were prepared by immunoSEQ multiplex PCR; TCRdb keeps only in-frame clonotypes and omits some of them. This sample has roughly 100,000 clones, with about 80% found just once. Input material: peripheral blood. All receptors derive from a man between 60 and 75 years old with acute or convalescent COVID-19.

The chain couples TRBV11-3 to TRBJ1-1; D possibly corresponds to TRBD1 (6 bases). The CDR3 runs 14 residues. Trimming removed 0 bases at V and 5 bases at J, with 10 bases between. Germline V gives CDR1 SGHNT, CDR2 YENEEA. CDR3 in amino acids: CASSLEGAGTEAFF. As DNA, the CDR3 is TGTGCCAGCAGCTTAGAGGGGGCAGGGACTGAAGCTTTCTTT.

This clone appeared once. This rearrangement joins TRBV21-1 to TRBJ2-3; the table gives TRBD2 as D, unverified against the DNA. TRBV21-1 has pseudogene status. The CDR3 covers 12 residues. The CDR3 nucleotides read TGTGCCAGTCGGGATAGCACAGATACGCAGTATTTT. This sequence encodes CASRDSTDTQYF.

This rearrangement joins TRBV12-3 or TRBV12-4 to TRBJ2-7; D uncertain. The CDR3 runs 13 residues. The ends were cut back, 5 bases at V and 6 bases at J, with 14 bases in the middle. The CDR3 DNA sequence: TGTGCCAGCAGTGCGTACTCTAGTAGCGAGCAGTACGTC. Translated: CASSAYSSSEQYV.

The chain links TRBV7-9 to TRBJ2-7; D gene ambiguous. Germline CDR1 is SEHNR and CDR2 is FQNEAQ (reference sequence). The CDR3 sequence is 17 residues long. Between the trimmed V and J ends, which lost 4 bases and 0 bases, there was a span of 19 bases. The CDR3 region is CASSSLAVAENSYEQYF. The CDR3 nucleotides are TGTGCCAGCAGCTCATTGGCTGTGGCGGAAAACTCCTACGAGCAGTACTTC.

V is TRBV6-1 and J is TRBJ1-2, with 9 bases matching TRBD1. The CDR3 runs to 14 residues. From germline, CDR1 is MNHNS and CDR2 SASEGT. The J segment lost 4 bases and the V segment lost 8 bases, leaving 8 bases of the junction unmatched. This CDR3 reads CASRGTGPAYGYTF. The CDR3 DNA is TGTGCCAGCCGGGGGACAGGGCCCGCCTATGGCTACACCTTC.

V usage is TRBV28 and J usage is TRBJ1-2; D gene unclear. The ends were cut back, 6 bases at V and 6 bases at J, with 14 bases in the middle. This CDR3 region has 13 residues. Germline V gene lookup returns CDR1 MDHEN and CDR2 SYDVKM. Here the CDR3 reads CASSPGLANGYTF. DNA for the CDR3: TGTGCCAGCAGCCCCGGGTTGGCAAATGGCTACACCTTC.

This clone showed up many times. Within the sample, other DNA sequences also encode this same CDR3. This chain links TRBV30 with TRBJ1-5, with 7 bases fitting TRBD1. CDR3 length: 17 residues. Germline CDR1 GTSNPN, CDR2 SVGIG (reference sequence). Trimming removed 0 bases from V and 0 bases from J; junction bases left unmatched: 8. The CDR3 protein is CAWSVRQGRGSNQPQHF. The CDR3 nucleotides read TGTGCCTGGAGTGTACGACAGGGAAGGGGTAGCAATCAGCCCCAGCATTTT.

The table lists this clone with a count of one. The chain is built from TRBV3-1 (or the pseudogene TRBV3-2) and TRBJ1-6; 9 nucleotides agree with TRBD1. Trimming at V came to 0 bases and at J to 7 bases, leaving 13 bases not matched to a gene. CDR1 is LGHDT and CDR2 is YNNKEL in the germline V gene (reference sequence). There are 19 residues in the CDR3. The CDR3 nucleotides are TGTGCCAGCAGCCAAGATACGAGGGGGACAGGGCGTAGGAATTCACCCCTCCACTTT. It encodes CASSQDTRGTGRRNSPLHF.

V is TRBV4-3 and J is TRBJ1-1; D is perhaps TRBD1 (6 bases). Trimming stripped 1 base from V and 3 bases from J, with 30 bases between. In germline, CDR1 is LGHNA, CDR2 YSLEER. CDR3 length: 21 residues. CDR3 sequence reads: CASSQGWVKSPGVLSHTEAFF. The CDR3 nucleotides read TGCGCCAGCAGCCAAGGCTGGGTAAAGTCCCCAGGGGTCTTGTCGCACACTGAAGCTTTCTTT.

This chain joins TRBV4-3 and TRBJ2-5, with 7 bases matching TRBD2. The germline V gene has CDR1 LGHNA and CDR2 YSLEER. The CDR3 runs 15 residues. V lost 0 bases and J lost 9; bases outside the gene matches: 10. CDR3 region: CASSQDLLVGGAQYF. The CDR3 nucleotides read TGCGCCAGCAGCCAAGATCTACTGGTTGGGGGGGCCCAGTACTTC.

The chain's CDR3 is CASSLITGELFF. CDR3 DNA sequence: TGTGCCAGCAGCTTGATAACCGGGGAGCTGTTTTTT. The rearrangement uses TRBV5-4 and TRBJ2-2; D is ambiguous. V was cut by 1 base and J by 5 bases, with 3 bases left in between. Germline CDR1 reads SGHNT; CDR2 reads YYREEE (reference sequence). The CDR3 has 12 amino acids.

CDR3 residues: CASRPGQEKGYTF. The CDR3 bases are TGTGCCAGCAGACCTGGACAGGAGAAAGGCTACACCTTC. This rearrangement joins TRBV27 to TRBJ1-2; 7 positions match TRBD1. There are 13 residues in the CDR3. The germline V gene has CDR1 MNHEY and CDR2 SMNVEV (reference sequence). Trimming removed 6 bases from V and 8 bases from J; junction bases left unmatched: 9.

The chain links TRBV9 to TRBJ2-2; D may be TRBD1 (5 bases). In germline, CDR1 is SGDLS, CDR2 YYNGEE. The CDR3 runs 14 residues. V dropped 6 bases and J dropped 9 bases, with 18 bases sitting between them. The CDR3 coding sequence is TGTGCCAGCACCCCGCCTGGGCAGGGTTGGGAGCTGTTTTTT. Protein: CASTPPGQGWELFF. The complete variable domain, with remaining parts taken from reference TRBV9 and TRBJ2-2, reads DSGVTQTPKHLITATGQRVTLRCSPRSGDLSVYWYQQSLDQGLQFLIQYYNGEERAKGNILERFSAQQFPDLHSELNLSSLELGDSALYFCASTPPGQGWELFFGEGSRLTVL.

The chain carries TRBV11-2 and TRBJ2-7; the D is unclear. The CDR3 contains 13 residues. CDR1 and CDR2 from the germline V gene are SGHAT and FQNNGV. Trimming removed 0 bases at V and 4 bases at J, with 7 bases between. The DNA for the CDR3 is TGTGCCAGCAGCTTAGATCTACTATACGAGCAGTACTTC. Protein sequence: CASSLDLLYEQYF.

The chain has TRBV24-1 and TRBJ2-1; D remains ambiguous. Germline V gene lookup returns CDR1 KGHDR and CDR2 SFDVKD. The V gene lost 3 bases and the J gene lost 7 bases, with 6 bases spanning the gap. CDR3 length equals 12 residues. The CDR3 DNA reads as TGTGCCACCAGTGATATCGGGAATGAGCAGTTCTTC. The encoded protein is CATSDIGNEQFF.

The chain joins TRBV6-5 to TRBJ1-2; TRBD1 agrees at 7 bases. V was pared by 5 bases and J by 6 bases, with 3 bases of the junction left unmatched. The germline gives CDR1 MNHEY, CDR2 SVGAGI. This CDR3 contains 12 residues. The CDR3 here is CASSIQGDGYTF. The CDR3 DNA reads TGTGCCAGCAGTATCCAGGGGGATGGCTACACCTTC.

This clone was seen only once. The chain employs TRBV19 and TRBJ2-1, with 8 bases fitting TRBD1. This CDR3 spans 17 amino acids. V lost 4 bases to trimming and J lost 0 bases; unmatched junction nucleotides: 8. Germline loops: CDR1 LNHDA, CDR2 SQIVND (reference sequence). The CDR3 DNA is TGTGCCAGTAGTAGACATTGGGACAGGAGCTCCTACAATGAGCAGTTCTTC. It encodes CASSRHWDRSSYNEQFF.

The chain recombines TRBV28 with TRBJ2-7, with a possible D match to TRBD2 (5 bases). Per germline, CDR1 MDHEN and CDR2 SYDVKM. Trimming pared 3 bases from V and 2 bases from J, leaving 11 bases between. CDR3 length: 14 amino acids. In DNA, the CDR3 is TGTGCCAGCAGTTTTAGAGGGCCCGCCTACGAGCAGTACGTC. Translation gives CASSFRGPAYEQYV.

The chain carries TRBV9 and TRBJ1-2; tentatively, D is TRBD1 (6 bases). Germline loops: CDR1 SGDLS, CDR2 YYNGEE. The CDR3 length is 13 residues. The V end was cut by 7 bases, the J end by 7 bases, with 17 bases between. The CDR3 region is CASEGRTGLGYTF. The DNA for the CDR3 is TGTGCCAGCGAGGGACGCACAGGGCTTGGCTACACCTTC.

This clone has a single count. The genes are TRBV5-4 and TRBJ2-4; 9 positions match TRBD2. The CDR3 consists of 15 residues. J lost 3 bases, V lost 4 bases, and 5 bases had no gene match. CDR1 SGHNT and CDR2 YYREEE come from the germline V gene (reference sequence). CDR3 in amino acids: CASSQAGGGKNIQYF. CDR3 DNA: TGTGCCAGCAGCCAAGCGGGAGGAGGCAAAAACATTCAGTACTTC. Full variable domain (rest looked up from reference TRBV5-4 and TRBJ2-4): ETGVTQSPTHLIKTRGQQVTLRCSSQSGHNTVSWYQQALGQGPQFIFQYYREEENGRGNFPPRFSGLQFPNYSSELNVNALELDDSALYLCASSQAGGGKNIQYFGAGTRLSVL.

The J gene is TRBJ1-1, the V gene TRBV5-5; D uncertain. Germline lookup yields CDR1 SGHKS and CDR2 YYEKEE (reference sequence). The V and J ends lost 4 bases and 0 bases respectively, with 19 bases between them. The CDR3 sequence is 17 residues long. The CDR3 DNA reads as TGTGCCAGCAGCCCAATGGGTGTACAGCTGATGAACACTGAAGCTTTCTTT. Translated, it gives CASSPMGVQLMNTEAFF.

The chain uses TRBV7-9 and TRBJ1-4, with 7 bases lining up with TRBD1. V shed 1 base and J 5 bases; nucleotides not matched to a gene: 1. The CDR3 loop spans 14 amino acids. Germline CDR1 is SEHNR and CDR2 is FQNEAQ (reference sequence). CDR3 sequence (DNA): TGTGCCAGCAGCTTAGGACAGGGAAATGAAAAACTGTTTTTT. Translating gives CASSLGQGNEKLFF.

The chain employs TRBV3-1 (or the pseudogene TRBV3-2) and TRBJ1-6; TRBD1 matches 7 bases. Trimming took 4 bases from V and 7 from J; bases not matched to a gene: 4. CDR1 LGHDT and CDR2 YNNKEL come from the germline V gene (reference sequence). This CDR3 is built from 14 residues. The CDR3 coding sequence is TGTGCCAGCAGCCGTCCGGGACAGAATTCACCCCTCCACTTT. Protein product: CASSRPGQNSPLHF.

This clone was observed a few times. The chain has TRBV11-2 and TRBJ1-1, with 7 bases lining up with TRBD1. CDR3 length equals 14 residues. Germline assignment: CDR1 SGHAT and CDR2 FQNNGV. V was clipped by 5 bases and J by 0 bases; unmatched bases: 3. CDR3 sequence reads: CASSPGGLNTEAFF. In nucleotides, the CDR3 is TGTGCCAGCAGCCCAGGGGGGCTGAACACTGAAGCTTTCTTT.

The V and J genes are TRBV10-3 and TRBJ1-2; 7 bases are a match to TRBD1. The CDR3 extends over 16 amino acids. Per the germline V gene, CDR1 is ENHRY and CDR2 is SYGVKD. The V segment lost 4 bases and the J segment 0 bases; nucleotides outside the gene matches: 8. CDR3: CAISARGPTANYGYTF. The CDR3 DNA follows: TGTGCCATCAGTGCAAGGGGGCCGACAGCTAACTATGGCTACACCTTC.

The chain recombines TRBV11-2 with TRBJ1-1; a possible D gene is TRBD1 (6 bases). CDR1 is SGHAT, CDR2 FQNNGV, per germline. The CDR3 contains 14 residues. V lost 2 bases to trimming and J lost 1 base, with 8 bases between them. CDR3 residues: CASSLTQGNTEAFF. In DNA form, the CDR3 reads TGTGCCAGCAGCTTAACACAGGGGAACACTGAAGCTTTCTTT.

This chain links TRBV5-1 with TRBJ2-2; D gene uncertain. CDR1 is SGHRS and CDR2 is YFSETQ in the germline V gene. The ends were cut back, 0 bases at V and 1 base at J, with 7 bases in the middle. The CDR3 runs 15 residues. CDR3 loop: CASSLVAKNTGELFF. Written as DNA, the CDR3 is TGCGCCAGCAGCTTGGTGGCAAAGAACACCGGGGAGCTGTTTTTT.

This clone occurred a few times. This same CDR3 is encoded by further DNA sequences in the sample. The chain carries TRBV5-1 and TRBJ2-1, with a possible D match to TRBD1 (5 bases). CDR3 length: 14 residues. V was cut by 0 bases and J by 7 bases, with 11 bases left in between. Germline V gives CDR1 SGHRS, CDR2 YFSETQ. CDR3 amino acids: CASSLGTLANEQFF. The CDR3, as DNA: TGCGCCAGCAGCTTGGGGACATTGGCGAATGAGCAGTTCTTC.